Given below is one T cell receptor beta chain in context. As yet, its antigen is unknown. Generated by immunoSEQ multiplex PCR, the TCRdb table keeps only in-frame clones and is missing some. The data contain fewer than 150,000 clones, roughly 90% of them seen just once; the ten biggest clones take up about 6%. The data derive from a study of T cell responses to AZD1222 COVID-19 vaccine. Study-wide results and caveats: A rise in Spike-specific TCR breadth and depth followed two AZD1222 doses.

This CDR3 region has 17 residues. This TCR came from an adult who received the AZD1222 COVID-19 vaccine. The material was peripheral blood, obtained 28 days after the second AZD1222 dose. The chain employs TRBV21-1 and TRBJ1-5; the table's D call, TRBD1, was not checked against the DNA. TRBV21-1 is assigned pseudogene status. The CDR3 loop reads CASSQIPPGAVGQPQHF. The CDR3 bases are TGTGCCAGCAGTCAAATCCCTCCAGGGGCGGTCGGTCAGCCCCAGCATTTT.